This entry features one T cell receptor (beta chain) sequence. TCRdb's table, derived via immunoSEQ multiplex PCR, lists solely in-frame clones and lacks some. The table lists 350,000 to 450,000 clones, 80% to 95% of them singletons. Treatment meaning: 19 received Ad26.COV2.S at low or high dose, single or two shots; roughly 5 received placebo; per-sample allocation not given. Material that was analyzed had been drawn on day 63 after the first vaccine or placebo injection. The CDR3 loop spans 16 amino acids. Trimming shortened V by 5 bases and J by 4 bases, and 18 bases separated the two germline ends. The germline V gene has CDR1 SGHTA and CDR2 FQGNSA. This entry is derived from a study of Ad26.COV2.S vaccination and SARS-CoV-2 variants.

The chain has TRBV7-2 and TRBJ1-3; D is perhaps TRBD1 (5 bases). The specimen was peripheral blood, collected in a trial of Ad26.COV2.S vaccine versus placebo. This clonotype was obtained from a person aged 18-60 years who received the Ad26.COV2.S COVID-19 vaccine or a placebo. CDR3 in amino acids: CASSPPTGFSGNTIYF. As DNA, the CDR3 is TGTGCCAGCAGCCCACCCACAGGATTCTCGGGAAACACCATATATTTT.